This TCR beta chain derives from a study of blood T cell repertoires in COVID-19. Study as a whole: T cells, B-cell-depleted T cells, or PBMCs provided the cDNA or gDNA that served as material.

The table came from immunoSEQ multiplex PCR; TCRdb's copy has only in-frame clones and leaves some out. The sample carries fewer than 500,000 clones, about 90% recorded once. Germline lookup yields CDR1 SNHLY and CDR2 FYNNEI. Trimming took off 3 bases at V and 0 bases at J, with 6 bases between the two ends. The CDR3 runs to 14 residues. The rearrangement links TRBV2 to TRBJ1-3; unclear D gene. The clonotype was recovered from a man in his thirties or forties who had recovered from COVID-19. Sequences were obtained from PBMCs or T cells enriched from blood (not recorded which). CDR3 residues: CASSDSPSGNTIYF. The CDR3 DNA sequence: TGTGCCAGCAGTGATAGCCCCTCTGGAAACACCATATATTTT.